This TCR beta chain was recorded in a study of blood T cell repertoires in COVID-19. About the research overall: The study drew acute and convalescent COVID-19 samples from the United States, Italy and Spain. Sources were T cells, B-cell-depleted T cells, or PBMCs; the material itself was cDNA or gDNA.

As originally analysed: It was from reference gene primer amplification that nucleated cell counts were estimated. Here immunoSEQ multiplex PCR was the method, and the copy in TCRdb shows in-frame clones only, minus some. V and J calls plus clone size are reproduced from that table; the DNA served to infer D and trimming. This sample has 70,000 or so clones; 85% occur once, and the top ten carry about 40%. The sample taken for sequencing was peripheral blood. The TCR was taken from an elderly woman with active or convalescent COVID-19.

The CDR3 nucleotides are TGTGCCAGCAGCTTGGAGGGACTAGCGGGGAAGACCCAGTACTTC. As protein: CASSLEGLAGKTQYF. The chain combines TRBV5-4 with TRBJ2-5, with 13 positions matching TRBD2. The trim removed 0 bases at V and 6 bases at J, leaving 2 bases unmatched. The CDR3 is 15 amino acids. Germline values: CDR1 SGHNT, CDR2 YYREEE (reference sequence).